This T cell receptor (beta chain) was found in a study of persistence of HIV-infected CD4 T cells. Study in general: CD4+ T cells responding to CMV or HIV-1 Gag were isolated. Multiple blood draws of up to about 180 mL, except two donors with single leukapheresis.

CDR1 is MNHEY, CDR2 SMNVEV, per germline (reference sequence). This CDR3 contains 16 residues. Trimming stripped 2 bases from V and 1 base from J, with 12 bases between. Cells were stimulated with CMV-infected fibroblast lysates at roughly 10 ug/mL. CD40L/CD69 double-negative CD45RO-high memory CD4+ T cells were collected. Overall study results and limits: Compared with CD3/CD28-stimulated cells, CMV- and Gag-responding cells showed lower TCRbeta richness. TCR analyses could not target the rare provirus-carrying CMV-responding cells.

About this clone: Its cognate antigen is unknown.

This was the immunoSEQ version 4 assay in survey mode. Here immunoSEQ multiplex PCR was the method, and the copy in TCRdb shows in-frame clones only, minus some. The sample records 40,000 to 55,000 clones, more than 70% being singletons. The chain links TRBV27 to TRBJ1-5; TRBD1 is a possible D gene (5 bases). This sequence originates from an adult man with HIV who was CMV-seropositive. Sequencing used CD4+ T cells sorted from PBMCs after roughly 18-hour stimulation, obtained from a patient who received antiretroviral therapy. Written as DNA, the CDR3 is TGTGCCAGCAGTTTACAGGGAGGTGGGAGCAATCAGCCCCAGCATTTT. The encoded protein is CASSLQGGGSNQPQHF.